This T cell receptor beta chain was recovered during a study of CD8 T cells in ankylosing spondylitis. In this sample, this clonotype turned up a few times. Germline V CDR1 and CDR2: DFQATT, SNEGSKA (reference sequence). This CDR3 spans 16 amino acids. With 0 bases clipped from V and 7 bases from J, the junction kept 11 bases outside the gene matches. TCRdb fed the 5' RACE reads into MiXCR, producing one record per CDR3 protein. The sample shows roughly 150,000 distinct CDR3 sequences, 25% to 35% of them seen only once. The chain carries TRBV20-1 and TRBJ2-3; 9 bases are shared with TRBD2. This receptor was identified in a male donor with ankylosing spondylitis. Source material: synovial fluid, either unsorted or a sorted T cell fraction (not recorded which). The CDR3 here is CSARDAAGGRMYTQYF. The CDR3 DNA sequence: TGCAGTGCTAGAGATGCAGCGGGGGGACGCATGTATACGCAGTATTTT.